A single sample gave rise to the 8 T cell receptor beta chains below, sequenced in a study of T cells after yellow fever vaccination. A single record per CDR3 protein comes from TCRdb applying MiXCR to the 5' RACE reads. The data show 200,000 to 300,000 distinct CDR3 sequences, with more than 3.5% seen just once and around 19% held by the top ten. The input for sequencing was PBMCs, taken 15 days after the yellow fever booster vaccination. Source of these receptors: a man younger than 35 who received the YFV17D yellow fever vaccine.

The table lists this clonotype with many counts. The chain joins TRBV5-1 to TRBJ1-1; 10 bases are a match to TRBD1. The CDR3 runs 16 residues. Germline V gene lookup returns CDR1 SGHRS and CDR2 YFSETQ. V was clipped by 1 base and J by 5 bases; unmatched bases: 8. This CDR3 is CASSLWTGGSKTEAFF. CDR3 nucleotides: TGCGCCAGCAGCTTGTGGACAGGGGGGAGTAAGACTGAAGCTTTCTTT.

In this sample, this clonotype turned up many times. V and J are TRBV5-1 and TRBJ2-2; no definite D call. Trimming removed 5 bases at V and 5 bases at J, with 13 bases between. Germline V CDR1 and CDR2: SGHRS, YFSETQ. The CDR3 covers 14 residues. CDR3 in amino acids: CASRSTVGTGELFF. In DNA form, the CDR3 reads TGCGCCAGCAGATCAACAGTCGGGACCGGGGAGCTGTTTTTT.

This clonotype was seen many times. CDR3 sequence: CSVFGETQYF. As DNA, the CDR3 is TGCAGCGTTTTTGGGGAGACCCAGTACTTC. V gene TRBV29-1 combines with J gene TRBJ2-5; D is unclear. Germline assignment: CDR1 SQVTM and CDR2 ANQGSEA. The V and J ends lost 5 bases and 5 bases respectively, with 6 bases between them. This CDR3 has 10 amino acids.

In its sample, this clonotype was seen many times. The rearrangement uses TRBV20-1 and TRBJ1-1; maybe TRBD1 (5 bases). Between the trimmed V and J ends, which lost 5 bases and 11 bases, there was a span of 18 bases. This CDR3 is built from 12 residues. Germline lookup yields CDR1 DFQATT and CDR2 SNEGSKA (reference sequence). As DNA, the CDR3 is TGCAGTGCTCGCCGATCCGGGGCCTCCGCTTTCTTT. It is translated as CSARRSGASAFF.

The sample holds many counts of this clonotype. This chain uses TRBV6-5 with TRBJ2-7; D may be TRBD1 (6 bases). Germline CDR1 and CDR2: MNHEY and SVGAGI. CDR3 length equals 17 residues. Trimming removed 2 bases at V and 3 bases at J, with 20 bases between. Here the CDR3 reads CASSYGILGDIRYEQYF. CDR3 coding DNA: TGTGCCAGCAGTTACGGGATTTTGGGGGACATTCGCTACGAGCAGTACTTC.

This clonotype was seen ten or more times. The DNA for the CDR3 is TGTGCCAGCAGCCACAGAACTAATGAAAAACTGTTTTTT. The encoded protein is CASSHRTNEKLFF. The genes are TRBV7-2 and TRBJ1-4; no clear D. CDR1 is SGHTA, CDR2 FQGNSA, per germline. This CDR3 contains 13 residues. V was pared by 5 bases and J by 1 base, with 5 bases between.

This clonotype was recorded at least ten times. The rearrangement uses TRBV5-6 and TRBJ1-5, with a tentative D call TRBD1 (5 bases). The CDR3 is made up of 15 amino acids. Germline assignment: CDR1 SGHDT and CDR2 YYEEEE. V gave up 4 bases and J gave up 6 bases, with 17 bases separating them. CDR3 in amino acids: CASSPTGDGPQPQHF. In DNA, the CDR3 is TGTGCCAGCAGCCCTACTGGGGACGGCCCTCAGCCCCAGCATTTT.

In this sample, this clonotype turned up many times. The CDR3 loop is CASSFRRDRAYEQYF. The DNA for the CDR3 is TGTGCCAGCAGTTTCCGGAGAGACAGAGCCTACGAGCAGTACTTC. This chain uses TRBV12-3 or TRBV12-4 with TRBJ2-7, with D perhaps TRBD1 (5 bases). The CDR3 is 15 amino acids. V lost 3 bases, J lost 2 bases, and 14 bases lay in between.